The sequence of this T cell receptor (beta chain) was determined in a study of cytomegalovirus exposure and HLA in healthy donors. Germline V lookup: CDR1 MNHEY, CDR2 SVGAGI. This CDR3 comprises 13 residues. PCR used 60 Vbeta primers and 13 Jbeta primers. Data came from immunoSEQ multiplex PCR; TCRdb stores just in-frame clones and leaves some out. The table shows about 120,000 clones, with around three quarters occurring only once. Study-wide points: TCR beta chain V- and J-gene trimming was linked, in a later analysis, to a missense variant in DCLRE1C.

In this sample, this clone turned up a few times. The antigen remains undetermined. Specimen: PBMCs. The gene calls are TRBV6-5 and TRBJ2-5; 9 bases agree with TRBD1. The J call is doubtful: the DNA matches TRBJ2-7 better. This TCR was sampled from a man aged 40-49 years in good health and CMV-seropositive. Here the CDR3 reads CASRTGGSYEQYF. The CDR3 DNA sequence: TGTGCCAGCAGGACAGGGGGCTCCTACGAGCAGTACTTC.